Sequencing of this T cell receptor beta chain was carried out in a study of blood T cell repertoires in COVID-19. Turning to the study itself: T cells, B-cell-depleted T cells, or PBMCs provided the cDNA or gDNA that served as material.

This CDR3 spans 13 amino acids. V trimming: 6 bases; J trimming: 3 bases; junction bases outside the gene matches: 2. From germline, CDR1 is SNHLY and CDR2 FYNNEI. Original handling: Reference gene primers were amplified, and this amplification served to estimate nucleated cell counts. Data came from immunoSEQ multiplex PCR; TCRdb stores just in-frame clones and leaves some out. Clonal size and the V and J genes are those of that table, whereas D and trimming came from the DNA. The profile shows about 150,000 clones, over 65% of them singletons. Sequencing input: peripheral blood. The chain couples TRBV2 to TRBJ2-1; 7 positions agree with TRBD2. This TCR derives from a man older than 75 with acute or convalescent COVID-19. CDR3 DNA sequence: TGTGCCAGCAGGTTAGCGGGCTACAATGAGCAGTTCTTC. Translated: CASRLAGYNEQFF.